These 30 T cell receptor beta chains came from one sample sequenced in a study of CD8 T cell repertoires and HIV-1 epitope variants. Method: immunoSEQ multiplex PCR; TCRdb's copy keeps in-frame clones and lacks some. Of roughly 5,900 clones listed, more than 60% are singletons. The antigens these receptors bind are not known. The sequenced material came from cultured CD8+ T cells derived from PBMCs. The receptors derive from a male donor with HIV.

V gene TRBV27 combines with J gene TRBJ2-3; TRBD2 might be the D (6 bases). Trimming shortened V by 6 bases and J by 4 bases, and 17 bases separated the two germline ends. This CDR3 is built from 15 residues. The germline V gene has CDR1 MNHEY and CDR2 SMNVEV (reference sequence). As DNA, the CDR3 is TGTGCCAGCAGGTTCGGGGCGGGAAGGCCAGATACGCAGTATTTT. This codes for CASRFGAGRPDTQYF.

The V gene is TRBV27, the J gene TRBJ2-7; 9 nucleotides agree with TRBD2. J was trimmed by 4 bases and V by 8 bases; bases with no gene match: 9. Germline CDR1 reads MNHEY; CDR2 reads SMNVEV (reference sequence). This CDR3 has 14 residues. In DNA, the CDR3 is TGTGCCAGCGGCGGGGGGGTTGGGGCTTACGAGCAGTACTTC. It codes for CASGGGVGAYEQYF.

The rearrangement links TRBV5-6 to TRBJ2-3; 9 nucleotides match TRBD1. This CDR3 has 16 amino acids. Germline V lookup: CDR1 SGHDT, CDR2 YYEEEE. J was trimmed by 4 bases and V by 2 bases; bases with no gene match: 8. The CDR3 is CASSFGTGLLADTQYF. The CDR3, as DNA: TGTGCCAGCAGCTTCGGGACAGGGCTTCTTGCAGATACGCAGTATTTT.

J is TRBJ2-1 and V is TRBV2, with 8 bases matching TRBD1. The V gene end was trimmed by 6 bases and the J gene end by 2 bases; junction bases not matched to a gene: 12. Germline CDR1 is SNHLY and CDR2 is FYNNEI. The CDR3 length is 17 residues. CDR3 nucleotide sequence: TGTGCCAGCAGCTCCATCGGGCAGGGGGCCACCTACAATGAGCAGTTCTTC. This encodes CASSSIGQGATYNEQFF.

There are a few counts of this clone. The rearrangement joins TRBV12-5 to TRBJ2-7; D not resolved. Germline CDR1 LGHNT, CDR2 FRNRAP. The CDR3 totals 13 residues. The germline V and J ends were trimmed by 3 bases and 3 bases, with 9 bases remaining between them. The CDR3 region is CASGLDGSYEQYF. The CDR3 coding sequence is TGTGCTAGTGGTTTAGATGGCAGCTACGAGCAGTACTTC.

This chain connects TRBV11-1 to TRBJ2-5, with TRBD1 matching over 7 bases. This CDR3 comprises 14 residues. The junction had 6 bases not matched to a gene; V was cut back by 4 bases and J by 4 bases. CDR1 and CDR2 from the germline V gene are SGHAT and FQDESV (reference sequence). The CDR3 is CASSSYRGGETQYF. The CDR3 nucleotides read TGTGCCAGCAGCTCCTACAGGGGTGGAGAGACCCAGTACTTC.

This clone came up a few times. The chain recombines TRBV6-5 with TRBJ2-7; tentative D call: TRBD1 (5 bases). The CDR3 contains 13 residues. CDR1 is MNHEY and CDR2 is SVGAGI in the germline V gene. The ends were cut back, 6 bases at V and 5 bases at J, with 14 bases in the middle. CDR3 amino acids: CASSKSRVDEQYF. In DNA form, the CDR3 reads TGTGCCAGCAGCAAGAGCAGGGTAGACGAGCAGTACTTC.

There are a few counts of this clone. The rearrangement joins TRBV27 to TRBJ2-2; D call uncertain. The V gene lost 3 bases and the J gene lost 0 bases, with 5 bases spanning the gap. Germline lookup yields CDR1 MNHEY and CDR2 SMNVEV (reference sequence). The CDR3 spans 14 residues. The CDR3 region has the DNA TGTGCCAGCAGTTTGGCCTCGAACACCGGGGAGCTGTTTTTT. Translation: CASSLASNTGELFF.

The chain uses TRBV9 and TRBJ1-1; unclear D gene. Per the germline V gene, CDR1 is SGDLS and CDR2 is YYNGEE. The CDR3 is 14 residues long. V was cut by 0 bases and J by 2 bases, with 8 bases left in between. In DNA, the CDR3 is TGTGCCAGCAGCGTAGGAACCCAAAACACTGAAGCTTTCTTT. This encodes CASSVGTQNTEAFF.

The rearrangement links TRBV5-4 to TRBJ2-2, with a possible D match to TRBD2 (5 bases). Germline assignment: CDR1 SGHNT and CDR2 YYREEE (reference sequence). CDR3 size: 14 residues. The V end lost 0 bases, the J end lost 5 bases, and 8 bases lay between the germline ends. The CDR3 DNA sequence: TGTGCCAGCAGCTTGGCCACGGGGACCGGGGAGCTGTTTTTT. This translates into CASSLATGTGELFF.

V and J are TRBV6-5 and TRBJ1-4, with D uncertain. CDR1 and CDR2 from the germline V gene are MNHEY and SVGAGI. Trimming removed 4 bases at V and 0 bases at J, with 9 bases between. CDR3 size: 15 residues. CDR3 amino acids: CASSLHTSTNEKLFF. The CDR3 DNA reads as TGTGCCAGCAGTTTACATACCTCAACTAATGAAAAACTGTTTTTT.

This chain links TRBV28 with TRBJ1-4, with 8 bases lining up with TRBD1. Germline lookup yields CDR1 MDHEN and CDR2 SYDVKM. This CDR3 is built from 16 residues. Germline trimming cut 6 bases from V and 8 bases from J; bases unmatched to any gene: 14. The chain's CDR3 is CASSLDREDVTEKLFF. The CDR3 bases are TGTGCCAGCAGCCTGGACAGGGAAGATGTGACGGAAAAACTGTTTTTT.

V usage is TRBV5-4 and J usage is TRBJ2-5; the D gene is possibly TRBD2 (6 bases). Per the germline V gene, CDR1 is SGHNT and CDR2 is YYREEE (reference sequence). Trimming took off 0 bases at V and 5 bases at J, with 8 bases between the two ends. This CDR3 is 13 amino acids long. DNA for the CDR3: TGTGCCAGCAGCTTGGGGGGGGAGGAGACCCAGTACTTC. Protein product: CASSLGGEETQYF.

In this sample, this clone turned up a few times. The chain uses TRBV4-3 and TRBJ2-2; 10 bases are shared with TRBD1. Germline V CDR1 and CDR2: LGHNA, YSLEER. This CDR3 contains 14 residues. The ends lost 8 bases at V and 5 bases at J; junction bases unmatched: 5. CDR3 region: CASSGTGVTGELFF. CDR3 nucleotide sequence: TGCGCCAGCTCCGGGACAGGGGTTACCGGGGAGCTGTTTTTT.

The J gene is TRBJ2-7, the V gene TRBV7-2; 9 nucleotides align to TRBD1. After removal of 5 bases from V and 7 bases from J, the junction contained 9 bases not matched to a gene. The CDR3 is 14 residues long. Germline CDR1 and CDR2: SGHTA and FQGNSA. The CDR3 protein is CASSHIAGTGEQYF. The CDR3 DNA reads as TGTGCCAGCAGCCATATAGCAGGGACAGGGGAGCAGTACTTC.

By sample fraction, this clone is medium-sized. The chain is built from TRBV4-1 and TRBJ1-1; 8 bases match TRBD1. Per the germline V gene, CDR1 is MGHRA and CDR2 is YSYEKL. CDR3 length: 13 amino acids. V was clipped by 4 bases and J by 8 bases; unmatched bases: 6. The DNA for the CDR3 is TGCGCCAGCAGCCGTTTACAGGGGGAGGAAGCTTTCTTT. Translated, it gives CASSRLQGEEAFF.

The CDR3 DNA is TGTGCCTGGAGTGATCCCCCCCGGGCCGAGCAGTACTTC. It is translated as CAWSDPPRAEQYF. The V and J genes are TRBV30 and TRBJ2-7, with D uncertain. CDR3 length: 13 amino acids. V gave up 1 base and J gave up 6 bases, with 13 bases separating them. Germline lookup yields CDR1 GTSNPN and CDR2 SVGIG (reference sequence).

The rearrangement joins TRBV7-8 to TRBJ1-1; no reliable D call. Germline values: CDR1 SGHVS, CDR2 FQNEAQ. With 5 bases removed from V and 5 bases from J, the gap between germline ends came to 9 bases. This CDR3 is built from 12 residues. CDR3 sequence reads: CASSPQVTEAFF. CDR3 nucleotides: TGTGCCAGCAGCCCTCAGGTGACTGAAGCTTTCTTT.

This clone was detected a few times. The CDR3 region is CASSLAASYEQYF. The CDR3 DNA reads TGTGCCAGCAGTCTAGCAGCCTCCTACGAGCAGTACTTC. J is TRBJ2-7 and V is TRBV7-9; possible D gene TRBD2, 5 bases. Germline CDR1 and CDR2: SEHNR and FQNEAQ (reference sequence). V was clipped by 6 bases and J by 0 bases, with 9 bases between them. The CDR3 consists of 13 residues.

The chain employs TRBV28 and TRBJ1-1; unclear D gene. The ends were cut back, 6 bases at V and 10 bases at J, with 15 bases in the middle. CDR1 is MDHEN, CDR2 SYDVKM, per germline. The CDR3 sequence is 12 residues long. CDR3 sequence reads: CASSPERHGAFF. DNA of the CDR3: TGTGCCAGCAGCCCGGAGCGCCATGGAGCTTTCTTT.

This sequence joins TRBV11-3 and TRBJ1-5; TRBD1 matches 9 bases. Germline-derived CDR1 and CDR2 are SGHNT and YENEEA. There are 18 residues in the CDR3. V gave up 6 bases and J gave up 6 bases; unmatched junction bases: 18. CDR3 sequence: CASRFRFDRGIESQPQHF. CDR3 DNA sequence: TGTGCCAGCAGATTTAGATTTGACAGGGGGATTGAAAGTCAGCCCCAGCATTTT. Variable domain in full (rest from reference TRBV11-3 and TRBJ1-5): EAGVVQSPRYKIIEKKQPVAFWCNPISGHNTLYWYLQNLGQGPELLIRYENEEAVDDSQLPKDRFSAERLKGVDSTLKIQPAELGDSAVYLCASRFRFDRGIESQPQHFGDGTRLSIL.

The chain joins TRBV27 to TRBJ2-7; D uncertain. Between the trimmed V and J ends, which lost 2 bases and 2 bases, there was a span of 7 bases. The CDR3 runs to 13 residues. Germline-derived CDR1 and CDR2 are MNHEY and SMNVEV (reference sequence). The CDR3 sequence is CASSLRVTYEQYF. The CDR3 DNA sequence: TGTGCCAGCAGTTTAAGAGTCACCTACGAGCAGTACTTC.

V and J are TRBV5-1 and TRBJ1-1, with TRBD1 as a possible D gene (5 bases). The CDR3 totals 13 residues. The V and J ends lost 2 bases and 4 bases respectively, with 9 bases between them. Germline CDR1 and CDR2: SGHRS and YFSETQ. The CDR3 nucleotides are TGCGCCAGCAGCTTATATGGGGGCACTGAAGCTTTCTTT. Its protein is CASSLYGGTEAFF.

V and J are TRBV11-2 and TRBJ2-1, with TRBD2 as a possible D gene (7 bases). Germline CDR1 SGHAT, CDR2 FQNNGV. This CDR3 is 16 amino acids long. V was clipped by 5 bases and J by 2 bases, with 16 bases between them. The CDR3 reads CASSPRGGSPYNEQFF. DNA of the CDR3: TGTGCCAGCAGCCCCAGGGGAGGGAGTCCCTACAATGAGCAGTTCTTC.

The genes are TRBV21-1 and TRBJ2-1; the DNA was not used to check the table's D call, TRBD1. TRBV21-1 is a pseudogene segment. The CDR3 totals 20 residues. CDR3 sequence reads: CASSNMTGQARAGSYNEQFF. The CDR3 DNA sequence: TGTGCCAGCAGCAATATGACAGGGCAAGCTCGGGCGGGCTCCTACAATGAGCAGTTCTTC.

The CDR3 nucleotides read TGTGCCAGCAGCAATAGAGATTTCACAGATACGCAGTATTTT. It specifies CASSNRDFTDTQYF. The J gene is TRBJ2-3, the V gene TRBV12-1; the table's D call, TRBD2, was not checked against the DNA. TRBV12-1 is a listed pseudogene. The CDR3 covers 14 residues.

The V and J genes are TRBV7-2 and TRBJ1-3, with 10 bases that match TRBD1. CDR3 length: 16 amino acids. Germline V gives CDR1 SGHTA, CDR2 FQGNSA. Trimming took 5 bases from V and 1 from J; bases not matched to a gene: 5. The CDR3 reads CASSLTGGASGNTIYF. The CDR3, as DNA: TGTGCCAGCAGCCTGACAGGGGGCGCTTCTGGAAACACCATATATTTT.

CDR3 protein: CASSLVGRERHGYTF. The CDR3 nucleotides are TGTGCCAGCAGCTTAGTAGGCAGGGAACGTCACGGCTACACCTTC. The chain uses TRBV7-2 and TRBJ1-2; TRBD1 might be the D (5 bases). The germline CDR1 and CDR2 sequences are SGHTA and FQGNSA. V gave up 1 base and J gave up 8 bases, with 17 bases separating them. This CDR3 is 15 amino acids long.

The chain has TRBV7-9 and TRBJ1-2, with 7 nucleotides matching TRBD1. CDR3 size: 15 residues. Germline CDR1 and CDR2: SEHNR and FQNEAQ (reference sequence). V dropped 0 bases and J dropped 3; count of bases not matched to a gene: 4. The CDR3 DNA reads as TGTGCCAGCAGCTTAGCCCCCAGGGGGGACTATGGCTACACCTTC. Its protein is CASSLAPRGDYGYTF.

The CDR3 DNA is TGTGCCAGCAGCCCGGACAGGGTACCTAATGAAAAACTGTTTTTT. Protein: CASSPDRVPNEKLFF. The chain joins TRBV5-5 to TRBJ1-4; TRBD1 matches 8 bases. With 4 bases clipped from V and 3 bases from J, the junction kept 5 bases outside the gene matches. The CDR3 sequence is 15 residues long. Per the germline V gene, CDR1 is SGHKS and CDR2 is YYEKEE (reference sequence).